This entry concerns a single TCR beta chain. The CDR3 sequence is 13 residues long. Trimming shortened V by 0 bases and J by 6 bases, and 9 bases separated the two germline ends. CDR1 is SGDLS, CDR2 YYNGEE, per germline. The sample comes from a study of blood T cell repertoires in COVID-19. Study-level information: The United States, Italy and Spain supplied acute and convalescent COVID-19 samples. In each case, the material was cDNA or gDNA derived from T cells, B-cell-depleted T cells, or PBMCs.

Original analysis: Counts of nucleated cells, estimated from reference gene primer amplification, were obtained. Data came from immunoSEQ multiplex PCR; TCRdb stores just in-frame clones and leaves some out. The V and J calls and clone size are taken from that table; D and trimming were inferred from the DNA. Of 15,000 to 20,000 clones detected, over 75% appear once; the ten largest clones hold roughly 14%. The source of this sequence is a man aged 40-55 years with active or convalescent COVID-19. The rearrangement links TRBV9 to TRBJ1-2, with a weak D call TRBD1 (5 bases). The sample was peripheral blood. The DNA for the CDR3 is TGTGCCAGCAGCGTAGCAGGGATGGATGGCTACACCTTC. The encoded protein is CASSVAGMDGYTF. Full variable domain (rest looked up from reference TRBV9 and TRBJ1-2): DSGVTQTPKHLITATGQRVTLRCSPRSGDLSVYWYQQSLDQGLQFLIQYYNGEERAKGNILERFSAQQFPDLHSELNLSSLELGDSALYFCASSVAGMDGYTFGSGTRLTVV.